This T cell receptor (beta chain) emerged from a study of CD8 T cells in Susac syndrome. Random hexamers were used to reverse transcribe about 0.5 to 1 ug of RNA. Across 54 Vbeta and 13 Jbeta, TCR beta CDR3 was amplified with immunoSEQ multiplex PCR. One entry per CDR3 protein, called by TCRdb with MiXCR from the immunoSEQ multiplex PCR reads. The sample yields roughly 70,000 distinct CDR3 sequences, 96% seen once. The CDR3 consists of 14 residues. V lost 4 bases to trimming and J lost 3 bases; unmatched junction nucleotides: 8. In germline, CDR1 is DFQATT, CDR2 SNEGSKA (reference sequence). The sequenced target, TCR beta, came from blood CD8+ and CD4+ T cells. Those who served as multiple sclerosis controls were treatment-naive patients with stable or active relapsing-remitting disease. The CD8+ and CD4+ T cells were isolated magnetically using a negative isolation approach, whereas the TEMRA cells were enriched by FACS.

Sequencing was carried out using CD4+ T cells from PBMCs. The TCR was taken from a human donor with multiple sclerosis. The V call is TRBV20-1, the J call TRBJ1-2; TRBD1 agrees at 7 bases. CDR3 nucleotides: TGCAGTGCTAAAGGGGGCGGCAGGGACTATGGCTACACCTTC. This gives the protein CSAKGGGRDYGYTF.